Presented here are 2 T cell receptor beta chains from one specimen sequenced in a study of cytomegalovirus exposure and HLA in healthy donors. In the PCR, 60 Vbeta and 13 Jbeta primers were used. This table comes from immunoSEQ multiplex PCR, and its TCRdb copy is limited to in-frame clones, with some not included. This sample's table has about 87,000 clones. Sequences were obtained from PBMCs. These receptors were collected from a man aged 45 to 65 in good health and CMV-seropositive.

The chain combines TRBV5-6 with TRBJ2-7, with 7 bases that match TRBD2. The J segment lost 2 bases and the V segment lost 4 bases, leaving 9 bases of the junction unmatched. CDR3 length: 15 amino acids. CDR1 SGHDT and CDR2 YYEEEE come from the germline V gene. In DNA, the CDR3 is TGTGCCAGCAGCCTCCTGACTCGGGGGGCCTACGAGCAGTACTTC. Encoded protein: CASSLLTRGAYEQYF.

The chain joins TRBV6-5 to TRBJ2-1, with a tentative D call TRBD2 (5 bases). With 6 bases removed from V and 3 bases from J, the gap between germline ends came to 9 bases. The CDR3 spans 13 residues. Germline V gene sequence: CDR1 MNHEY, CDR2 SVGAGI. In DNA, the CDR3 is TGTGCCAGCAGCGGGATTGGCTACAATGAGCAGTTCTTC. The encoded protein is CASSGIGYNEQFF.